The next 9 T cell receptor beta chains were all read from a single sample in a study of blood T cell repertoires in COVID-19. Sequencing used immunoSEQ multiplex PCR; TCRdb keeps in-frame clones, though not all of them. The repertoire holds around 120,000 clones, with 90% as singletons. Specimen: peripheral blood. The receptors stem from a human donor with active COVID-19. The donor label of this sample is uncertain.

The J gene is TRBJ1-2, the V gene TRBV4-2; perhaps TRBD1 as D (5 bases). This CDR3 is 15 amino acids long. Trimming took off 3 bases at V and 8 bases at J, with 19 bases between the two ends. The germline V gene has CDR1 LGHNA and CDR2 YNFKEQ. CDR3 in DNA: TGTGCCAGCAGCCAGGTTAGTCAGGGAAGGAGCGGCTACACCTTC. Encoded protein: CASSQVSQGRSGYTF.

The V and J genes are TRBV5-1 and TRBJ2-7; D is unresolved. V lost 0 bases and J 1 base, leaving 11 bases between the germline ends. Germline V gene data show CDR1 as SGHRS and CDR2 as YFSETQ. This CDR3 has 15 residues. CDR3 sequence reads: CASSLVLGESYEQYF. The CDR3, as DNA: TGCGCCAGCAGCTTGGTACTGGGCGAGTCCTACGAGCAGTACTTC.

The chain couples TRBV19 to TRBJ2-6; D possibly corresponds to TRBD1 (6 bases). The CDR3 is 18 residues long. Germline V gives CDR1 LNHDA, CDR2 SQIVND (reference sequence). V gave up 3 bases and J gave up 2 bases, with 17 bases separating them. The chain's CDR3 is CASSIQGRKRTGANVLTF. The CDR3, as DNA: TGTGCCAGTAGTATTCAGGGGCGCAAAAGAACTGGGGCCAACGTCCTGACTTTC.

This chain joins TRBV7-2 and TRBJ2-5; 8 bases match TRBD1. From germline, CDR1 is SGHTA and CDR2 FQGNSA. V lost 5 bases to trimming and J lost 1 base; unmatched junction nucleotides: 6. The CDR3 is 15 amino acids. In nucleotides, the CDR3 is TGTGCCAGCAGCACCGGACAGGGCAGCCAAGAGACCCAGTACTTC. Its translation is CASSTGQGSQETQYF.

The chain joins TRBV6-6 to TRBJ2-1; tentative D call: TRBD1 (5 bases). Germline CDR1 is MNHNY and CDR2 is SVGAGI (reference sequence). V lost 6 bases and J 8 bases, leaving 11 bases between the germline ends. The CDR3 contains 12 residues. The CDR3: CASRSQGDEQFF. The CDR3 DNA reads TGTGCCAGCAGAAGTCAGGGTGATGAGCAGTTCTTC.

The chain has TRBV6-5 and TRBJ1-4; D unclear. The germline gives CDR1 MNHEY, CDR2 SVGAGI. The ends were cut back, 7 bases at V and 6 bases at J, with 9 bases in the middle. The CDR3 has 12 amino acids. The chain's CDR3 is CASKYRDEKLFF. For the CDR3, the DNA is TGTGCCAGCAAATACAGAGATGAAAAACTGTTTTTT.

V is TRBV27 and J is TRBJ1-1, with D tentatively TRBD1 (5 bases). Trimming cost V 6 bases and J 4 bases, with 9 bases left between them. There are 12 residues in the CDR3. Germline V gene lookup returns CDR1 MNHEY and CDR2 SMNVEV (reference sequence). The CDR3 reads CASRSGGTEAFF. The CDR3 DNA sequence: TGTGCCAGCAGGTCCGGGGGCACTGAAGCTTTCTTT.

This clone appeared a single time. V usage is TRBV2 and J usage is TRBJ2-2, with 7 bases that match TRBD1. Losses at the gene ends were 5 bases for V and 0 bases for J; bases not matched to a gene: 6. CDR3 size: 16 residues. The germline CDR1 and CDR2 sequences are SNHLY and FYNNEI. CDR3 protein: CASSRDSVTNTGELFF. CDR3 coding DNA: TGTGCCAGCAGTAGGGACAGTGTGACGAACACCGGGGAGCTGTTTTTT.

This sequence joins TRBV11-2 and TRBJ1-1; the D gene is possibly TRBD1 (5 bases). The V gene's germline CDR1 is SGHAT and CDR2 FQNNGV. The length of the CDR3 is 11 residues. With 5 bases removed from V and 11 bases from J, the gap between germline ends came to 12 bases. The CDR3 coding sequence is TGTGCCAGCAGCCAGGACACCGCCGCTTTCTTT. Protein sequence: CASSQDTAAFF.